This entry lists 32 T cell receptor beta chains sequenced from one sample in a study of T cell responses to AZD1222 COVID-19 vaccine. The assay was immunoSEQ multiplex PCR, and TCRdb's table has in-frame clones only and misses some. This repertoire shows about 86,000 clones, about nine tenths found once; its top ten account for about 7%. The source was peripheral blood, collected 28 days after the second AZD1222 dose. The receptors were gathered from an adult who received the AZD1222 COVID-19 vaccine.

The V gene is TRBV9, the J gene TRBJ1-2; 7 bases are a match to TRBD1. The CDR3 sequence is 14 residues long. V dropped 4 bases and J dropped 6; count of bases not matched to a gene: 9. CDR1 SGDLS and CDR2 YYNGEE come from the germline V gene. The DNA of the CDR3 is TGTGCCAGCAGCTCAGGGACAGTCCTAGATGGCTACACCTTC. Amino acid sequence: CASSSGTVLDGYTF.

This rearrangement joins TRBV6-4 to TRBJ2-1, with a tentative D call TRBD1 (5 bases). This CDR3 region has 13 residues. The V gene lost 3 bases and the J gene lost 2 bases, with 5 bases spanning the gap. Germline V gives CDR1 MRHNA, CDR2 SNTAGT. The DNA for the CDR3 is TGTGCCAGCAGTGAGGACACCTACAATGAGCAGTTCTTC. Translation: CASSEDTYNEQFF.

This clone was detected a few times. The V and J genes are TRBV21-1 and TRBJ1-3; TRBD1, the D gene given by the table, was not confirmed from the DNA. TRBV21-1 is a pseudogene locus. This CDR3 comprises 16 residues. CDR3 sequence reads: CASSKGDRSSGNTIYF. For the CDR3, the DNA is TGTGCCAGCAGCAAAGGAGACAGGAGCTCTGGAAACACCATATATTTT.

The genes are TRBV18 and TRBJ2-5; 9 nucleotides align to TRBD1. The germline V gene encodes CDR1 KGHSH and CDR2 LQKENI. J lost 5 bases, V lost 6 bases, and 7 bases had no gene match. CDR3 length: 14 residues. The DNA of the CDR3 is TGTGCCAGCTCGACGGGACAGGGTGTTGAGACCCAGTACTTC. This translates into CASSTGQGVETQYF.

This clone was seen once. The chain has TRBV3-1 (or the pseudogene TRBV3-2) and TRBJ2-7; D ambiguous. This CDR3 has 14 residues. Germline assignment: CDR1 LGHDT and CDR2 YNNKEL (reference sequence). Trimming pared 4 bases from V and 5 bases from J, leaving 15 bases between. The CDR3: CASSPAWERNEQYF. The CDR3 DNA reads TGTGCCAGCAGCCCCGCTTGGGAAAGGAACGAGCAGTACTTC.

The gene calls are TRBV29-1 and TRBJ1-1; TRBD1 matches 8 bases. Germline V gene lookup returns CDR1 SQVTM and CDR2 ANQGSEA. Trimming cost V 6 bases and J 5 bases; bases outside gene matches: 14. CDR3 length: 15 residues. The CDR3 DNA follows: TGCAGCGTCACAATCCCAGGACAGGGAGGGACTGAAGCTTTCTTT. Residues: CSVTIPGQGGTEAFF. Looking up the rest from reference TRBV29-1 and TRBJ1-1 gives the full variable domain: SAVISQKPSRDICQRGTSLTIQCQVDSQVTMMFWYRQQPGQSLTLIATANQGSEATYESGFVIDKFPISRPNLTFSTLTVSNMSPEDSSIYLCSVTIPGQGGTEAFFGQGTRLTVV.

The chain uses TRBV7-9 and TRBJ2-3, with 7 bases lining up with TRBD1. Germline assignment: CDR1 SEHNR and CDR2 FQNEAQ (reference sequence). The trim removed 1 base at V and 1 base at J, leaving 14 bases unmatched. This CDR3 is 19 amino acids long. The CDR3 region is CASSLEDRIWARGTDTQYF. In DNA form, the CDR3 reads TGTGCCAGCAGCTTAGAGGACAGGATCTGGGCGCGGGGCACAGATACGCAGTATTTT.

The CDR3 loop is CASSGGLAGTYIQYF. DNA for the CDR3: TGTGCCAGCAGCGGGGGACTAGCGGGTACTTACATTCAGTACTTC. V and J are TRBV7-2 and TRBJ2-4, with 12 bases aligning to TRBD2. Germline V CDR1 and CDR2: SGHTA, FQGNSA. The CDR3 length is 15 residues. The V segment lost 5 bases and the J segment 8 bases; nucleotides outside the gene matches: 7.

This CDR3 reads CASSEVAINTGELFF. The CDR3 bases are TGTGCCAGCAGTGAGGTCGCGATTAACACCGGGGAGCTGTTTTTT. This chain uses TRBV6-1 with TRBJ2-2; unclear D gene. This CDR3 is built from 15 residues. Germline V lookup: CDR1 MNHNS, CDR2 SASEGT. The V end lost 3 bases, the J end lost 2 bases, and 10 bases lay between the germline ends.

The chain employs TRBV21-1 and TRBJ2-1; the table gives TRBD2 as D, unverified against the DNA. TRBV21-1 is deemed a pseudogene. The CDR3 consists of 12 residues. CDR3 loop: CASTYDYNEQFF. CDR3 DNA sequence: TGTGCCAGCACCTACGATTACAATGAGCAGTTCTTC.

The rearrangement joins TRBV2 to TRBJ1-1; D unclear. This CDR3 has 15 residues. Trimming stripped 3 bases from V and 0 bases from J, with 11 bases between. Germline V lookup: CDR1 SNHLY, CDR2 FYNNEI. In DNA, the CDR3 is TGTGCCAGCAGTGATGGATACGGCATGAACACTGAAGCTTTCTTT. This gives the protein CASSDGYGMNTEAFF.

The J gene is TRBJ2-3, the V gene TRBV10-2, with unresolved D. Germline V gene data show CDR1 as WSHSY and CDR2 as SAAADI. The CDR3 extends over 16 amino acids. The ends were cut back, 3 bases at V and 1 base at J, with 14 bases in the middle. CDR3 residues: CASSEGRVWGTDTQYF. The CDR3 bases are TGCGCCAGCAGTGAAGGAAGGGTGTGGGGCACAGATACGCAGTATTTT.

This clone was picked up a small number of times. The chain combines TRBV6-4 with TRBJ2-1, with TRBD2 identical over 10 bases. CDR1 MRHNA and CDR2 SNTAGT come from the germline V gene. The length of the CDR3 is 15 residues. V dropped 2 bases and J dropped 7; count of bases not matched to a gene: 5. The DNA of the CDR3 is TGTGCCAGCAGTGACACAGCGGGAGGGGGGAATGAGCAGTTCTTC. Translation gives CASSDTAGGGNEQFF.

The chain couples TRBV7-2 to TRBJ1-3; unclear D gene. V lost 1 base, J lost 4 bases, and 8 bases lay in between. This CDR3 spans 14 amino acids. Germline V gene data show CDR1 as SGHTA and CDR2 as FQGNSA. CDR3 sequence: CASSLGDSGNTIYF. In DNA, the CDR3 is TGTGCCAGCAGCTTAGGGGATTCCGGAAACACCATATATTTT.

This rearrangement joins TRBV11-2 to TRBJ1-4; perhaps TRBD1 as D (6 bases). This CDR3 region has 15 residues. Germline CDR1 SGHAT, CDR2 FQNNGV. With 3 bases removed from V and 9 bases from J, the gap between germline ends came to 17 bases. CDR3 sequence (DNA): TGTGCCAGCAGCTTGCTGGTGGCAGGGGAACAAAAACTGTTTTTT. Translating it yields CASSLLVAGEQKLFF.

The chain employs TRBV9 and TRBJ1-2, with 7 bases matching TRBD1. CDR3 length equals 12 residues. The germline V gene has CDR1 SGDLS and CDR2 YYNGEE. With 2 bases clipped from V and 9 bases from J, the junction kept 4 bases outside the gene matches. The CDR3 DNA reads TGTGCCAGCAGCGTCGCAGGGGGGAGCTACACCTTC. Translation gives CASSVAGGSYTF.

This chain connects TRBV3-1 (or the pseudogene TRBV3-2) to TRBJ2-7; 13 bases are a match to TRBD2. V gave up 4 bases and J gave up 9 bases; unmatched junction bases: 9. Germline V gene lookup returns CDR1 LGHDT and CDR2 YNNKEL (reference sequence). The CDR3 runs to 15 residues. For the CDR3, the DNA is TGTGCCAGCAGCCCGGGACTAGCGGGACGAGGGGGGCAGTACTTC. Translation gives CASSPGLAGRGGQYF.

This clone was seen only once. The gene calls are TRBV6-2 or TRBV6-3 and TRBJ1-1; the D gene is possibly TRBD1 (5 bases). CDR1 and CDR2 from the germline V gene are MNHEY and SVGEGT. The V end lost 3 bases, the J end lost 9 bases, and 20 bases lay between the germline ends. The CDR3 has 15 residues. The CDR3 loop reads CASSYAKGTYSQAFF. In DNA, the CDR3 is TGTGCCAGCAGTTATGCCAAGGGGACCTACTCCCAAGCTTTCTTT.

The rearrangement uses TRBV24-1 and TRBJ2-1, with unresolved D. V lost 4 bases and J 12 bases, leaving 9 bases between the germline ends. This CDR3 contains 11 residues. Looked up from germline, CDR1 is KGHDR and CDR2 is SFDVKD. CDR3 protein: CATSEGILQFF. In DNA, the CDR3 is TGTGCCACCAGTGAGGGGATTTTGCAGTTCTTC.

The V call is TRBV11-3, the J call TRBJ1-1; a weak D match, TRBD1 (5 bases). Trimming took 4 bases from V and 5 from J, leaving 20 bases between them. This CDR3 contains 16 residues. Germline lookup yields CDR1 SGHNT and CDR2 YENEEA. CDR3 residues: CASSSNQGGVDTEAFF. As DNA, the CDR3 is TGTGCCAGCAGCTCAAACCAGGGAGGCGTGGATACTGAAGCTTTCTTT.

The chain links TRBV6-5 to TRBJ2-3, with 11 nucleotides matching TRBD2. Trimming cost V 2 bases and J 5 bases; bases outside gene matches: 3. The CDR3 has 15 amino acids. The germline V gene encodes CDR1 MNHEY and CDR2 SVGAGI. As DNA, the CDR3 is TGTGCCAGCAGTTACGGGACTAGCGGTGTAGATACGCAGTATTTT. The encoded protein is CASSYGTSGVDTQYF.

This clone has only one observation. The DNA for the CDR3 is TGTGCCAGCAGCGGCTTGCCCGACAGGGTTTATCTGAACACTGAAGCTTTCTTT. It codes for CASSGLPDRVYLNTEAFF. V usage is TRBV7-9 and J usage is TRBJ1-1, with TRBD1 matching over 7 bases. Trimming took 5 bases from V and 0 from J; bases not matched to a gene: 15. This CDR3 is 18 amino acids long. Looked up from germline, CDR1 is SEHNR and CDR2 is FQNEAQ (reference sequence).

CDR3 DNA: TGCGCCAGCAGCGGGACTAGCGGATTCTACAATGAGCAGTTCTTC. Translating gives CASSGTSGFYNEQFF. The chain combines TRBV5-1 with TRBJ2-1, with 11 positions matching TRBD2. The CDR3 consists of 15 residues. Trimming took 4 bases from V and 3 from J; bases not matched to a gene: 3. Germline V gene sequence: CDR1 SGHRS, CDR2 YFSETQ.

The V gene is TRBV4-1, the J gene TRBJ1-4; D call uncertain. Trimming left V 0 bases short and J 5 bases short, with 16 bases between. This CDR3 has 17 residues. The germline CDR1 and CDR2 sequences are MGHRA and YSYEKL. As DNA, the CDR3 is TGCGCCAGCAGCCAAGATGGGAGCGGACTAGGGAATGAAAAACTGTTTTTT. Its translation is CASSQDGSGLGNEKLFF.

The chain combines TRBV9 with TRBJ2-2, with D tentatively TRBD1 (6 bases). Per the germline V gene, CDR1 is SGDLS and CDR2 is YYNGEE. CDR3 length equals 15 residues. The germline V and J ends were trimmed by 8 bases and 6 bases, with 20 bases remaining between them. The DNA for the CDR3 is TGTGCCAGTCAGCGTAACAGGGTGGATGCCGGGGAGCTGTTTTTT. Residues: CASQRNRVDAGELFF.

The V call is TRBV7-8, the J call TRBJ2-1; 7 positions match TRBD2. Germline trimming cut 10 bases from V and 5 bases from J; bases unmatched to any gene: 20. CDR3 length: 17 residues. Germline loops: CDR1 SGHVS, CDR2 FQNEAQ. The CDR3: CATFLSRTSRRNNEQFF. CDR3 DNA: TGTGCCACCTTTCTTTCTAGGACTAGTCGACGGAACAATGAGCAGTTCTTC. Based on the CDR3 plus reference TRBV7-8 and TRBJ2-1, the full variable domain is GAGVSQSPRYKVAKRGQDVALRCDPISGHVSLFWYQQALGQGPEFLTYFQNEAQLDKSGLPSDRFFAERPEGSVSTLKIQRTQQEDSAVYLCATFLSRTSRRNNEQFFGPGTRLTVL.

CDR3 loop: CAWSETGATGELFF. The CDR3 region has the DNA TGTGCCTGGAGTGAGACAGGGGCCACCGGGGAGCTGTTTTTT. The V and J genes are TRBV30 and TRBJ2-2; 8 bases match TRBD1. The CDR3 loop spans 14 amino acids. The trim removed 1 base at V and 4 bases at J, leaving 2 bases unmatched. The germline CDR1 and CDR2 sequences are GTSNPN and SVGIG (reference sequence).

This chain joins TRBV10-3 and TRBJ2-3; a weak D match, TRBD2 (5 bases). V lost 4 bases and J lost 0, with 11 bases in between. There are 15 residues in the CDR3. Per the germline V gene, CDR1 is ENHRY and CDR2 is SYGVKD. CDR3 region: CAISADGGSTDTQYF. The CDR3 DNA sequence: TGTGCCATCAGTGCGGACGGAGGTAGCACAGATACGCAGTATTTT.

This sequence joins TRBV7-2 and TRBJ2-7; the match to TRBD1 covers 7 bases. Trimming at V came to 2 bases and at J to 1 base, leaving 8 bases not matched to a gene. This CDR3 is 16 amino acids long. CDR1 is SGHTA and CDR2 is FQGNSA in the germline V gene. Written as DNA, the CDR3 is TGTGCCAGCAGCTTATGGGGACGACAGGGATCCTACGAGCAGTACTTC. Residues: CASSLWGRQGSYEQYF.

The chain is built from TRBV18 and TRBJ1-2; D remains unclear. V lost 2 bases, J lost 4 bases, and 11 bases lay in between. Germline-derived CDR1 and CDR2 are KGHSH and LQKENI. This CDR3 is built from 14 residues. The CDR3, as DNA: TGTGCCAGCTCACCAGAGGGCCGACCCTATGGCTACACCTTC. Amino acids: CASSPEGRPYGYTF. Filled out from reference TRBV18 and TRBJ1-2, the complete variable domain reads NAGVMQNPRHLVRRRGQEARLRCSPMKGHSHVYWYRQLPEEGLKFMVYLQKENIIDESGMPKERFSAEFPKEGPSILRIQQVVRGDSAAYFCASSPEGRPYGYTFGSGTRLTVV.

V is TRBV28 and J is TRBJ2-5; D may be TRBD1 (6 bases). Between the trimmed V and J ends, which lost 6 bases and 5 bases, there was a span of 19 bases. The CDR3 totals 15 residues. Per germline, CDR1 MDHEN and CDR2 SYDVKM. The CDR3 loop reads CASSRNRVGPETQYF. As DNA, the CDR3 is TGTGCCAGCAGCCGAAACAGGGTGGGTCCGGAGACCCAGTACTTC.

This chain joins TRBV20-1 and TRBJ2-7; D might be TRBD1 or TRBD2, each matching 6 bases. V lost 6 bases and J 3 bases, leaving 9 bases between the germline ends. The V gene's germline CDR1 is DFQATT and CDR2 SNEGSKA (reference sequence). The CDR3 is 11 residues long. The CDR3 DNA sequence: TGCAGTGCAAGGGGGGACTACGAGCAGTACTTC. It yields the protein CSARGDYEQYF.